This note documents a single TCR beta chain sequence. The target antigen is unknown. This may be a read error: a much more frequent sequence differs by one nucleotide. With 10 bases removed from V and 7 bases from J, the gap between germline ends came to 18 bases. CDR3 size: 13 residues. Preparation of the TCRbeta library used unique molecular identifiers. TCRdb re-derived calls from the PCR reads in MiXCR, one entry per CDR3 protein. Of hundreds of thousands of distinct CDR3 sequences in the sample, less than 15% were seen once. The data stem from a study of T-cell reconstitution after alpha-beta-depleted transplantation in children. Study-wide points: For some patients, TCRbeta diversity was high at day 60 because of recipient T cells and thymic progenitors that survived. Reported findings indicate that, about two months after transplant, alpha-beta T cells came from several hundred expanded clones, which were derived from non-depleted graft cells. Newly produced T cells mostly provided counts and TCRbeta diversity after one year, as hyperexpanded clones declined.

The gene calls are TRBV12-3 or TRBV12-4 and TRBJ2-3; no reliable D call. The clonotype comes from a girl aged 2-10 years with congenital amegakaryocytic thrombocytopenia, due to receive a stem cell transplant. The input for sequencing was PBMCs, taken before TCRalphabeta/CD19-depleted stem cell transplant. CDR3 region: CATQTRPENTQYF. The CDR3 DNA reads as TGTGCCACCCAGACTCGCCCTGAAAATACGCAGTATTTT.